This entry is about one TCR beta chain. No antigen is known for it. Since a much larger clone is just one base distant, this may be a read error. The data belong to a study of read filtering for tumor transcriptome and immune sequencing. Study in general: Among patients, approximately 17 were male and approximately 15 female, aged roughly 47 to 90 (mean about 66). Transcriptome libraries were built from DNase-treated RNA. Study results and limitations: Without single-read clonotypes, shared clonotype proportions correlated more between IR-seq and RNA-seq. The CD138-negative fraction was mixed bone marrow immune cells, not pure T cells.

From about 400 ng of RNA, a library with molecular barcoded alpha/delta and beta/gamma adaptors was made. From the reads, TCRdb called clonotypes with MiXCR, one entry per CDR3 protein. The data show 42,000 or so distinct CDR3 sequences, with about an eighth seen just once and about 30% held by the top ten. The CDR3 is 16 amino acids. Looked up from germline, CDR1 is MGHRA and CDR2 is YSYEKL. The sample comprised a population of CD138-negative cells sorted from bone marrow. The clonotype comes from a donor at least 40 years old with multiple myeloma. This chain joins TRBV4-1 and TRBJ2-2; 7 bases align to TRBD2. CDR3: CASSQERAGRTGELSF. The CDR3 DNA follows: TGCGCCAGCAGCCAAGAACGAGCGGGAAGGACCGGGGAGCTGTCTTTT.